In its sample, the clone carrying this TCR beta chain was seen a few times. Its antigen is not known. The sample originates from a study of beta chain features in type 1 diabetes. Study-wide results and limits: In every one of the four CD4+ subsets, TCRB CDR3s were moderately but significantly shorter in Type 1 diabetes patients. Small HLA sub-analyses could not settle whether HLA shapes TCRB rearrangement. In type 1 diabetes patients, VDJ junctions had fewer insertions; deletions at these junctions were more frequent.

Germline CDR1 MDHEN, CDR2 SYDVKM. CDR3 length equals 13 residues. V shed 4 bases and J shed 6 bases, with 12 bases lying between them. Central memory, naive, regulatory and stem cell-like memory CD4+ cells were sorted by CD45RO/CCR7/CD25/CD127/CD95/CD27. The whole isolated RNA underwent reverse transcription, so sequencing captured expressed TCRB transcripts. Using immunoSEQ multiplex PCR, the repertoire was profiled, and TCRdb retains in-frame clones only, with some absent. Of 300,000 to 400,000 clones listed, roughly 12% are singletons. The chain links TRBV28 to TRBJ1-2; no reliable D call. Sequencing input: naive CD4+ T cells from blood. This sequence originates from a woman under 30 with type 1 diabetes. Here the CDR3 reads CASSSNSFDGYTF. DNA of the CDR3: TGTGCCAGCAGTTCGAACTCATTCGATGGCTACACCTTC.